This T cell receptor (beta chain) stems from a study of technical replicates of blood from several donors. Some clones are missing from TCRdb's copy, which holds only in-frame ones; the method was immunoSEQ multiplex PCR. The data show over 50,000 clones, about 86% seen once. V gave up 0 bases and J gave up 7 bases; unmatched junction bases: 3. This CDR3 is built from 13 residues. The germline gives CDR1 SGHRS, CDR2 YFSETQ. The chain carries TRBV5-1 and TRBJ2-7, with TRBD2 identical over 8 bases. This TCR was sampled from a human donor in good health. Some clones in this sample may be carry-over from other donors' samples. The sequencing input was PBMCs. CDR3 nucleotide sequence: TGCGCCAGCAGCTTGGAGGTAGCGGGGGAGCAGTACTTC. This codes for CASSLEVAGEQYF.